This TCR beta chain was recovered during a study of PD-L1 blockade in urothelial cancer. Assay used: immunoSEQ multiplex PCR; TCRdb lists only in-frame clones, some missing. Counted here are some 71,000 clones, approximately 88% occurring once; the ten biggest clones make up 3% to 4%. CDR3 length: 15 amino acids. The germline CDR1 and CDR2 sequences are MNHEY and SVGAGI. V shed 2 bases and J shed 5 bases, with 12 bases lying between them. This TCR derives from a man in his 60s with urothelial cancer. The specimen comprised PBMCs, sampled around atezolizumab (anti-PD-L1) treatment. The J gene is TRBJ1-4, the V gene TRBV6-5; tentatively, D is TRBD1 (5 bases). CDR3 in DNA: TGTGCCAGCAGTTACACCGACAGAATGAATGAAAAACTGTTTTTT. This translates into CASSYTDRMNEKLFF.